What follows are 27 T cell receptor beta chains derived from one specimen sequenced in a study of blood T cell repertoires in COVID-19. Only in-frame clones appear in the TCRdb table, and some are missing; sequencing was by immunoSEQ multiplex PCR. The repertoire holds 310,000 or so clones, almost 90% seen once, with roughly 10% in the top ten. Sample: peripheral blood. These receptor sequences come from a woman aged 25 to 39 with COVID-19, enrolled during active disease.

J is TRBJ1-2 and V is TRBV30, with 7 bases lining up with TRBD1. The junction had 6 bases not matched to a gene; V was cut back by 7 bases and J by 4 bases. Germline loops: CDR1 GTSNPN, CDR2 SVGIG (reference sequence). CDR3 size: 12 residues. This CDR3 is CAFTRQGYGYTF. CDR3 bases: TGTGCCTTTACGAGACAGGGCTATGGCTACACCTTC.

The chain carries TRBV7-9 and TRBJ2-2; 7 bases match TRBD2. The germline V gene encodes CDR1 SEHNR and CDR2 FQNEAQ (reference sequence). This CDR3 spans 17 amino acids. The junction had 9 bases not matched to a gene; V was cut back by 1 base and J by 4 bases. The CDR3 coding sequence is TGTGCCAGCAGCTTAGGGGCTAGCGGAGCCTTCACCGGGGAGCTGTTTTTT. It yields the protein CASSLGASGAFTGELFF.

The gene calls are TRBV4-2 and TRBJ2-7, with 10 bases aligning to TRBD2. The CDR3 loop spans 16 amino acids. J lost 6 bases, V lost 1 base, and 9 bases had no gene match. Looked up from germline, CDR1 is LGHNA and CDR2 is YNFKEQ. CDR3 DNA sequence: TGTGCCAGCAGCCAAGGGGGGTTAGCGGGAGGCGCCGAGCAGTACTTC. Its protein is CASSQGGLAGGAEQYF.

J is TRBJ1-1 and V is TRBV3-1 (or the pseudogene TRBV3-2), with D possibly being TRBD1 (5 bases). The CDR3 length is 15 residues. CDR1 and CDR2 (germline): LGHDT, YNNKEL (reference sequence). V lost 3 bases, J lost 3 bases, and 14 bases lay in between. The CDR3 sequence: CASSHRQGRDTEAFF. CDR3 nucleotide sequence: TGTGCCAGCAGCCACCGCCAGGGAAGGGACACTGAAGCTTTCTTT.

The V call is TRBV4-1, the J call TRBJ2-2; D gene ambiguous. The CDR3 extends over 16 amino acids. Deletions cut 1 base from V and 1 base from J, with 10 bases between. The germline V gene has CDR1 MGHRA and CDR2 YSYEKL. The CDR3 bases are TGCGCCAGCAGCCAAGGCGTAGTCGGGAACACCGGGGAGCTGTTTTTT. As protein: CASSQGVVGNTGELFF.

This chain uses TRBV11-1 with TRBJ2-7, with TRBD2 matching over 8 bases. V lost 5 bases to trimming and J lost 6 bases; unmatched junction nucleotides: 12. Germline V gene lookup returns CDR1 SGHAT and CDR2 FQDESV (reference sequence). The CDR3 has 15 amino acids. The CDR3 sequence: CASSLGAGGVREQYF. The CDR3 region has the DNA TGTGCCAGCAGCCTCGGGGCGGGGGGCGTCCGCGAGCAGTACTTC.

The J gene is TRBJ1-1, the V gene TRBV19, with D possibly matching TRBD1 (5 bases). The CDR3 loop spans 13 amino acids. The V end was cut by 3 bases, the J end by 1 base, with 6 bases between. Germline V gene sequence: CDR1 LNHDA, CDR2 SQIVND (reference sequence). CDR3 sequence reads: CASSMGGNTEAFF. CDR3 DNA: TGTGCCAGTAGTATGGGGGGGAACACTGAAGCTTTCTTT.

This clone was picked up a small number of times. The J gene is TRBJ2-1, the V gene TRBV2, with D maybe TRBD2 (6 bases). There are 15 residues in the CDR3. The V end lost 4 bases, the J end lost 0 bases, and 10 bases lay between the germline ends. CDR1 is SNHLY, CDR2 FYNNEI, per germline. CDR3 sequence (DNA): TGTGCCAGCAGTGGCGGGGTTAGCTCCTACAATGAGCAGTTCTTC. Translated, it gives CASSGGVSSYNEQFF.

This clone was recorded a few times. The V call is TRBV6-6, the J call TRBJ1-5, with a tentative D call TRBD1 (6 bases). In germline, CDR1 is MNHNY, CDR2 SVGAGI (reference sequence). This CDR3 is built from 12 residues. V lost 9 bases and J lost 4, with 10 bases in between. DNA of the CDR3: TGTGCCAGTAAGGGGGGGAATCAGCCCCAGCATTTT. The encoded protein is CASKGGNQPQHF.

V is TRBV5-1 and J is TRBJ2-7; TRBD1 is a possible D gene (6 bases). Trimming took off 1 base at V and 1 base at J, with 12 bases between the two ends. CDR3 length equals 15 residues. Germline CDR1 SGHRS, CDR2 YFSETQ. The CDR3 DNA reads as TGCGCCAGCAGCTTGATCGCAGGGGAGTCCTACGAGCAGTACTTC. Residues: CASSLIAGESYEQYF. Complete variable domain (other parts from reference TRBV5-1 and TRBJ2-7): KAGVTQTPRYLIKTRGQQVTLSCSPISGHRSVSWYQQTPGQGLQFLFEYFSETQRNKGNFPGRFSGRQFSNSRSEMNVSTLELGDSALYLCASSLIAGESYEQYFGPGTRLTVT.

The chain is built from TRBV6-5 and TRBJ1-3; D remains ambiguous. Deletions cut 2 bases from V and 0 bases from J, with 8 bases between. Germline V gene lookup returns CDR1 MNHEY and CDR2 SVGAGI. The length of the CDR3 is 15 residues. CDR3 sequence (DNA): TGTGCCAGCAGTTACGTCCGGAGCTCTGGAAACACCATATATTTT. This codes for CASSYVRSSGNTIYF.

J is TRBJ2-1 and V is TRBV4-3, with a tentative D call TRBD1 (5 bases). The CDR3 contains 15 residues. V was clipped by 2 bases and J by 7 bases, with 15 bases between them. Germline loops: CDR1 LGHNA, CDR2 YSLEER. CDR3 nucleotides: TGCGCCAGCAGCCAAAGCAGGGTGATAGAAAATGAGCAGTTCTTC. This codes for CASSQSRVIENEQFF.

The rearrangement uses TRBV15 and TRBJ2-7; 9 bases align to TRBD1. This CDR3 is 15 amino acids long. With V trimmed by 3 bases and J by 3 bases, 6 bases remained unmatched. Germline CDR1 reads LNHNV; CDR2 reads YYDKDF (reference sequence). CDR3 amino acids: CATSRDRGASYEQYF. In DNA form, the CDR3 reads TGTGCCACCAGCAGGGACAGGGGCGCCAGCTACGAGCAGTACTTC. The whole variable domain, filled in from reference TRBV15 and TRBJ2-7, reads DAMVIQNPRYQVTQFGKPVTLSCSQTLNHNVMYWYQQKSSQAPKLLFHYYDKDFNNEADTPDNFQSRRPNTSFCFLDIRSPGLGDTAMYLCATSRDRGASYEQYFGPGTRLTVT.

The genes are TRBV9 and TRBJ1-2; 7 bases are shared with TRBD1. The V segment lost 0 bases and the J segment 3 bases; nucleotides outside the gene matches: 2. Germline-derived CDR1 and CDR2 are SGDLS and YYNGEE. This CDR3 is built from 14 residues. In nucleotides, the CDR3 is TGTGCCAGCAGCGTAGATACAGGGGACTATGGCTACACCTTC. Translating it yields CASSVDTGDYGYTF.

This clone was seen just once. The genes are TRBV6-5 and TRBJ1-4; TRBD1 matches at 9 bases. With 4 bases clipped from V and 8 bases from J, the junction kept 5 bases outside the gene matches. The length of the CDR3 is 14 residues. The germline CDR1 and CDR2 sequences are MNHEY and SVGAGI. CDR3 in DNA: TGTGCCAGCAGTTCTCGGGGACAGGGCGAAAAACTGTTTTTT. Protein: CASSSRGQGEKLFF.

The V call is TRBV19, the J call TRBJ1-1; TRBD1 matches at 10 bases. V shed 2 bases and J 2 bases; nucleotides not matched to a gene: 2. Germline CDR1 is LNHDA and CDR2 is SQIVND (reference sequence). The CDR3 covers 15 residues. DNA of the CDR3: TGTGCCAGTAGTATAAGGGACAGGGGTAACACTGAAGCTTTCTTT. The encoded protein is CASSIRDRGNTEAFF.

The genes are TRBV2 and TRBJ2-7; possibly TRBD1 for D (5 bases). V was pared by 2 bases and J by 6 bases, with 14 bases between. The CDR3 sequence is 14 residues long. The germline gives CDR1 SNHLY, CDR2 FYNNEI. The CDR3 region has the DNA TGTGCCAGCAGTGAAACAGGCAGTGGTGGCGAGCAGTACTTC. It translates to CASSETGSGGEQYF.

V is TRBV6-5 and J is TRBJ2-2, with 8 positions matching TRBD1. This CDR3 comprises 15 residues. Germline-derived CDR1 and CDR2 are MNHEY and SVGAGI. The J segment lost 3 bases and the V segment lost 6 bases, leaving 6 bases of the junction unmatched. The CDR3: CASSRQGADTGELFF. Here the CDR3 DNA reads TGTGCCAGCAGCCGGCAGGGGGCGGACACCGGGGAGCTGTTTTTT.

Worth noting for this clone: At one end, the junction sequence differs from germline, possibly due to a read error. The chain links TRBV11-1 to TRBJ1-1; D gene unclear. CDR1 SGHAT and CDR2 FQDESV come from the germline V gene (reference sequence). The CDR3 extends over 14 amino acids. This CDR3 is CASSLAWGETEAFF. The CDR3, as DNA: TGTGCCAGCAGCCTAGCATGGGGAGAGACTGAAGCTTTCTTT. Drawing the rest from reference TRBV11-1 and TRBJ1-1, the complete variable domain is EAEVAQSPRYKITEKSQAVAFWCDPISGHATLYWYRQILGQGPELLVQFQDESVVDDSQLPKDRFSAERLKGVDSTLKIQPAELGDSAMYLCASSLAWGETEAFFGQGTRLTVV.

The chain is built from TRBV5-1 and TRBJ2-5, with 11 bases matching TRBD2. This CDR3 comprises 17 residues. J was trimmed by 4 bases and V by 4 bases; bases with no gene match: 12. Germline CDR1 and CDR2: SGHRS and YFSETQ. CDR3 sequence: CASSLRGLADGSETQYF. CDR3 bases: TGCGCCAGCAGCCTCCGGGGACTAGCGGATGGTTCAGAGACCCAGTACTTC.

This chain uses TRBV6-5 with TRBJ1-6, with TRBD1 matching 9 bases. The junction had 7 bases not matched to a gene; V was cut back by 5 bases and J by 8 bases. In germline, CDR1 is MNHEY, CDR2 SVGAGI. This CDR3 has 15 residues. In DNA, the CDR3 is TGTGCCAGCAGTCGGGGGGGACAGGGCGATTCACCCCTCCACTTT. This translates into CASSRGGQGDSPLHF.

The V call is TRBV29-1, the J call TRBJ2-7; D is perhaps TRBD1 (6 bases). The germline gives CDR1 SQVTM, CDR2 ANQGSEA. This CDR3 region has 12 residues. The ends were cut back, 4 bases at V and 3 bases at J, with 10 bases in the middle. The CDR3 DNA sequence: TGCAGCGTTGTGAGGGACAACTACGAGCAGTACTTC. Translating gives CSVVRDNYEQYF.

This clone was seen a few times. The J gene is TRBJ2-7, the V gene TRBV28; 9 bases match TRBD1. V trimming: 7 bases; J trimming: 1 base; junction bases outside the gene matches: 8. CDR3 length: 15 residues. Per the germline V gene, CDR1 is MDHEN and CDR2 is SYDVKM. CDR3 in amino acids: CASTLTGGASYEQYF. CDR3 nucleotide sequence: TGTGCCAGCACCCTCACAGGGGGCGCGTCCTACGAGCAGTACTTC.

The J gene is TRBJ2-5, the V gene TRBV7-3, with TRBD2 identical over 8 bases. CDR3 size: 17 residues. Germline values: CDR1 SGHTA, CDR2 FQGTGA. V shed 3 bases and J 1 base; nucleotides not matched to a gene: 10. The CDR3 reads CASSFPWGGRLQETQYF. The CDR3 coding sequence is TGTGCCAGCAGCTTCCCCTGGGGCGGGAGGCTCCAAGAGACCCAGTACTTC.

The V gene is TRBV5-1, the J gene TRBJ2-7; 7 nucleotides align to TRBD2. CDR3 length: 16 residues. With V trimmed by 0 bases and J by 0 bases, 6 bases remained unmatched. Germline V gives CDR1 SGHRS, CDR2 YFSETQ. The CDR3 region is CASSLASSGSSYEQYF. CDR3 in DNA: TGCGCCAGCAGCTTGGCTTCTAGCGGAAGCTCCTACGAGCAGTACTTC.

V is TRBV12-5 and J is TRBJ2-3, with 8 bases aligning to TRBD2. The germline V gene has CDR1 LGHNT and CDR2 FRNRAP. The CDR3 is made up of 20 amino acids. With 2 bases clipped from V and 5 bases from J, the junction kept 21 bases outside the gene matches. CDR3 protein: CASGLSLDGLAALAVDTQYF. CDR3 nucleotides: TGTGCTAGTGGTTTGAGCCTAGATGGACTAGCCGCCTTGGCGGTAGATACGCAGTATTTT.

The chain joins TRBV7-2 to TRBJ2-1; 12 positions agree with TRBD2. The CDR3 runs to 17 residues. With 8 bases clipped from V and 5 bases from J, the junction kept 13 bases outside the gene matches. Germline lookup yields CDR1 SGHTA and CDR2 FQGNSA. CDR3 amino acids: CASHRLAGDRIHNEQFF. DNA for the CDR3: TGTGCCAGCCACCGACTAGCGGGAGACCGGATCCACAATGAGCAGTTCTTC.